This note documents a single T cell receptor beta chain sequence. This record comes from a study of blood T cell repertoires in COVID-19. Across the study: The study drew acute and convalescent COVID-19 samples from the United States, Italy and Spain.

Sequenced by immunoSEQ multiplex PCR; TCRdb stores in-frame clones only, minus some. The sample carries about 110,000 clones, roughly nine tenths recorded once. CDR1 and CDR2 (germline): SGHKS, YYEKEE (reference sequence). Trimming took 0 bases from V and 7 from J, leaving 7 bases between them. CDR3 length: 13 amino acids. The chain uses TRBV5-5 and TRBJ1-4; D is unresolved. Sequencing used peripheral blood. This sequence was found in a human donor in a cohort sampled during active COVID-19. The CDR3 bases are TGTGCCAGCAGCTTGGCGGGTTTTGAAAAACTGTTTTTT. Translated: CASSLAGFEKLFF.